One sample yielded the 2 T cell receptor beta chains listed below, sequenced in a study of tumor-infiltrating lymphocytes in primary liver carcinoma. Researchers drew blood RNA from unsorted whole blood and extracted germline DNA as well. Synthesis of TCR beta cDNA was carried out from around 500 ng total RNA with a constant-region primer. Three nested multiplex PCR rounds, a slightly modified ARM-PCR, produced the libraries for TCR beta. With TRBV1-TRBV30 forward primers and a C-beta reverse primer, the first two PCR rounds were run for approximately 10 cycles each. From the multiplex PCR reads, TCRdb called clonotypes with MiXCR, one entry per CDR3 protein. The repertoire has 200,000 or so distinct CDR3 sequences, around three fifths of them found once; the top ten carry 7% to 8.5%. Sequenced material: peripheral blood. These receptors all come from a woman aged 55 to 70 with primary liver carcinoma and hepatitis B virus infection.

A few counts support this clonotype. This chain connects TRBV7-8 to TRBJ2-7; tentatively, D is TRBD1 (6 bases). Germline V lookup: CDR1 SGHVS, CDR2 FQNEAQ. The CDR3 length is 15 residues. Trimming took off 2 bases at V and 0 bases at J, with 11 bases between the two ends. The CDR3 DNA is TGTGCCAGCAGCTTACAGGGGCATAGCTCCTACGAGCAGTACTTC. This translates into CASSLQGHSSYEQYF.

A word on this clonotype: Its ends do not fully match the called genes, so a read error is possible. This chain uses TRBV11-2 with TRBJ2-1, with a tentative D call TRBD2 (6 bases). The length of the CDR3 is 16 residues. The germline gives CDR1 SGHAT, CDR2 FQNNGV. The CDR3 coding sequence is TGTGTCAGCAGCTTAATGGCAGGCCTACCGGGAGAGACCCAGTTCTTC. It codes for CVSSLMAGLPGETQFF.